Following are 27 T cell receptor beta chains from one sample sequenced in a study of cytomegalovirus exposure and HLA in healthy donors. PCR employed 60 Vbeta and 13 Jbeta primers. The assay was immunoSEQ multiplex PCR, and TCRdb's table has in-frame clones only and misses some. Counted here are over 150,000 clones, approximately 78% occurring once; the ten biggest clones make up 2.4%. Sequenced material: PBMCs. The receptor source for this set is a male donor in good health and CMV-seronegative.

This sequence joins TRBV5-5 and TRBJ2-7; the match to TRBD1 covers 11 bases. Germline values: CDR1 SGHKS, CDR2 YYEKEE (reference sequence). This CDR3 region has 18 residues. The J segment lost 2 bases and the V segment lost 4 bases, leaving 14 bases of the junction unmatched. The CDR3 here is CASSPERIPGQGAYEQYF. The CDR3 DNA sequence: TGTGCCAGCAGCCCGGAACGAATTCCGGGACAGGGGGCCTACGAGCAGTACTTC.

V gene TRBV28 combines with J gene TRBJ1-2; D is ambiguous. The CDR3 contains 11 residues. V lost 10 bases to trimming and J lost 0 bases, with 6 bases between them. Germline V gives CDR1 MDHEN, CDR2 SYDVKM. CDR3 in DNA: TGTGCCACGCAGGCTAACTATGGCTACACCTTC. Protein product: CATQANYGYTF.

This clone is a singleton in its sample. The chain links TRBV5-1 to TRBJ2-1; 12 nucleotides align to TRBD2. The J segment lost 5 bases and the V segment lost 2 bases, leaving 2 bases of the junction unmatched. The germline V gene has CDR1 SGHRS and CDR2 YFSETQ. This CDR3 is 15 amino acids long. CDR3 DNA: TGCGCCAGCAGCTTCGGACTAGCGGGGAACAATGAGCAGTTCTTC. Translating gives CASSFGLAGNNEQFF.

The chain recombines TRBV5-4 with TRBJ2-5, with D possibly matching TRBD1 (6 bases). V was shortened by 3 bases and J by 5 bases, with 11 bases between the two germline ends. Germline CDR1 and CDR2: SGHNT and YYREEE (reference sequence). This CDR3 is built from 13 residues. DNA for the CDR3: TGTGCCAGCAGCTCTACAGGGCTTGAGACCCAGTACTTC. As protein: CASSSTGLETQYF.

This clone was observed once. The chain's CDR3 is CASNSGTGVTGELFF. Here the CDR3 DNA reads TGTGCCAGCAATTCCGGGACAGGGGTCACCGGGGAGCTGTTTTTT. V is TRBV28 and J is TRBJ2-2, with 10 bases that match TRBD1. The J segment lost 4 bases and the V segment lost 7 bases, leaving 6 bases of the junction unmatched. CDR1 and CDR2 from the germline V gene are MDHEN and SYDVKM. This CDR3 region has 15 residues.

The J gene is TRBJ2-5, the V gene TRBV28; perhaps TRBD1 as D (5 bases). The J call is uncertain, as TRBJ2-7 better fits the DNA end. CDR1 and CDR2 from the germline V gene are MDHEN and SYDVKM. This CDR3 contains 16 residues. As DNA, the CDR3 is TGTGCCAGCAGTTTAGCACACCGCCAGGGTCTCTACGAGCAGTACTTC. Amino acids: CASSLAHRQGLYEQYF.

This clone was counted once. The rearrangement uses TRBV19 and TRBJ2-2, with D perhaps TRBD1 (5 bases). The CDR3 length is 16 residues. Germline loops: CDR1 LNHDA, CDR2 SQIVND (reference sequence). V was clipped by 2 bases and J by 0 bases, with 10 bases between them. CDR3 sequence reads: CASSISRGTNTGELFF. CDR3 DNA: TGTGCCAGTAGTATAAGTAGGGGCACGAACACCGGGGAGCTGTTTTTT.

The rearrangement uses TRBV9 and TRBJ2-5; 8 nucleotides match TRBD1. V shed 4 bases, J shed 5 bases, and the junction held 7 bases outside the gene matches. From germline, CDR1 is SGDLS and CDR2 YYNGEE. The CDR3 contains 14 residues. CDR3: CASSPDRAWETQYF. CDR3 nucleotides: TGTGCCAGCAGCCCGGACAGGGCATGGGAGACCCAGTACTTC.

The chain couples TRBV15 to TRBJ2-1; 7 bases line up with TRBD2. The CDR3 is 17 amino acids. The germline V gene has CDR1 LNHNV and CDR2 YYDKDF (reference sequence). With 0 bases clipped from V and 6 bases from J, the junction kept 11 bases outside the gene matches. The CDR3 loop is CATSRDFAAGEGNEQFF. The CDR3 nucleotides read TGTGCCACCAGCAGAGATTTTGCGGCGGGGGAGGGCAATGAGCAGTTCTTC.

This clone was observed a handful of times. CDR3 region: CASRSLGQGPEAFF. CDR3 DNA sequence: TGTGCCAGTAGGTCCCTCGGACAGGGGCCTGAAGCTTTCTTT. V and J are TRBV19 and TRBJ1-1, with 9 positions matching TRBD1. The CDR3 contains 14 residues. Per the germline V gene, CDR1 is LNHDA and CDR2 is SQIVND (reference sequence). V was clipped by 6 bases and J by 6 bases; unmatched bases: 8. The variable domain in full, completed from reference TRBV19 and TRBJ1-1, reads DGGITQSPKYLFRKEGQNVTLSCEQNLNHDAMYWYRQDPGQGLRLIYYSQIVNDFQKGDIAEGYSVSREKKESFPLTVTSAQKNPTAFYLCASRSLGQGPEAFFGQGTRLTVV.

This clone was counted a single time. The chain couples TRBV5-4 to TRBJ2-2; 9 bases are a match to TRBD1. The V and J ends lost 0 bases and 2 bases, in that order; junction bases with no gene match: 2. Germline V gene lookup returns CDR1 SGHNT and CDR2 YYREEE (reference sequence). This CDR3 contains 16 residues. CDR3 sequence (DNA): TGTGCCAGCAGCTTGGGACAGGGGGAAAACACCGGGGAGCTGTTTTTT. It codes for CASSLGQGENTGELFF.

The rearrangement uses TRBV28 and TRBJ1-5, with 7 bases aligning to TRBD1. The CDR3 runs to 14 residues. Trimming at V came to 8 bases and at J to 5 bases, leaving 9 bases not matched to a gene. CDR1 and CDR2 (germline): MDHEN, SYDVKM. The CDR3 loop is CASSRTGTHQPQHF. CDR3 bases: TGTGCCAGCTCCCGGACAGGAACCCATCAGCCCCAGCATTTT. Filled out from reference TRBV28 and TRBJ1-5, the complete variable domain reads DVKVTQSSRYLVKRTGEKVFLECVQDMDHENMFWYRQDPGLGLRLIYFSYDVKMKEKGDIPEGYSVSREKKERFSLILESASTNQTSMYLCASSRTGTHQPQHFGDGTRLSIL.

The chain carries TRBV5-4 and TRBJ1-2, with 9 bases fitting TRBD1. The CDR3 length is 16 residues. The germline gives CDR1 SGHNT, CDR2 YYREEE (reference sequence). V shed 1 base and J 7 bases; nucleotides not matched to a gene: 11. The CDR3, as DNA: TGTGCCAGCAGCTTGTGGAACCGGGACAGGGTTGGTGGCTACACCTTC. Its translation: CASSLWNRDRVGGYTF.

The chain employs TRBV5-1 and TRBJ2-3; D is perhaps TRBD2 (6 bases). Germline CDR1 and CDR2: SGHRS and YFSETQ. V was pared by 0 bases and J by 6 bases, with 11 bases between. This CDR3 is 14 amino acids long. CDR3: CASSLGAGGDTQYF. CDR3 nucleotides: TGCGCCAGCAGCTTGGGCGCCGGGGGTGATACGCAGTATTTT.

J is TRBJ2-3 and V is TRBV25-1, with D perhaps TRBD1 (5 bases). The CDR3 has 14 residues. V lost 1 base and J lost 5, with 10 bases in between. Looked up from germline, CDR1 is MGHDK and CDR2 is SYGVNS. CDR3 nucleotides: TGTGCCAGCAGTGAATCAGGGCAGATAGATACGCAGTATTTT. It translates to CASSESGQIDTQYF.

The rearrangement links TRBV9 to TRBJ2-3, with D unclear. The CDR3 has 15 residues. Germline assignment: CDR1 SGDLS and CDR2 YYNGEE. The V end lost 3 bases, the J end lost 4 bases, and 15 bases lay between the germline ends. DNA of the CDR3: TGTGCCAGCAGCGCCCCGTCGGTTGCGGCAGATACGCAGTATTTT. Amino acid sequence: CASSAPSVAADTQYF.

The rearrangement uses TRBV4-1 and TRBJ1-2; 7 bases are shared with TRBD1. The J segment lost 2 bases and the V segment lost 3 bases, leaving 12 bases of the junction unmatched. The CDR3 length is 17 residues. The germline V gene has CDR1 MGHRA and CDR2 YSYEKL. The CDR3 protein is CASSHPKGQEPNYGYTF. The DNA for the CDR3 is TGCGCCAGCAGCCACCCCAAAGGACAGGAACCAAACTATGGCTACACCTTC.

A single count supports this clone. The chain is built from TRBV7-9 and TRBJ2-3, with 9 bases lining up with TRBD2. The CDR3 covers 15 residues. Trimming took 5 bases from V and 2 from J; bases not matched to a gene: 5. Germline assignment: CDR1 SEHNR and CDR2 FQNEAQ (reference sequence). CDR3 coding DNA: TGTGCCAGCAGCACCGGGACTAGCACCACAGATACGCAGTATTTT. Translation gives CASSTGTSTTDTQYF.

The rearrangement links TRBV7-9 to TRBJ2-1, with TRBD2 identical over 10 bases. The CDR3 contains 18 residues. The germline V gene encodes CDR1 SEHNR and CDR2 FQNEAQ (reference sequence). Trimming at V came to 3 bases and at J to 0 bases, leaving 8 bases not matched to a gene. The CDR3 protein is CASSLLAGAFSSYNEQFF. CDR3 in DNA: TGTGCCAGCAGCTTGCTAGCGGGGGCCTTTAGCTCCTACAATGAGCAGTTCTTC.

This chain links TRBV7-9 with TRBJ2-1, with 10 positions matching TRBD2. V gave up 5 bases and J gave up 6 bases; unmatched junction bases: 16. The CDR3 spans 18 residues. Germline CDR1 reads SEHNR; CDR2 reads FQNEAQ (reference sequence). The CDR3 spells CASSPRVAGGPVSNEQFF. In nucleotides, the CDR3 is TGTGCCAGCAGCCCCCGGGTAGCGGGAGGACCAGTCTCCAATGAGCAGTTCTTC. The whole variable domain, remainder taken from reference TRBV7-9 and TRBJ2-1, is DTGVSQNPRHKITKRGQNVTFRCDPISEHNRLYWYRQTLGQGPEFLTYFQNEAQLEKSRLLSDRFSAERPKGSFSTLEIQRTEQGDSAMYLCASSPRVAGGPVSNEQFFGPGTRLTVL.

This chain links TRBV30 with TRBJ2-7; no clear D gene. CDR1 is GTSNPN, CDR2 SVGIG, per germline (reference sequence). V was clipped by 1 base and J by 6 bases, with 25 bases between them. There are 17 residues in the CDR3. CDR3 nucleotides: TGTGCCTGGAGTGGTACTACGTTTGGTTTTCATCCGAGCGAGCAGTACTTC. It translates to CAWSGTTFGFHPSEQYF.

The chain carries TRBV4-1 and TRBJ2-1; TRBD1 matches at 9 bases. V lost 5 bases and J lost 3; bases outside the gene matches: 8. Germline CDR1 is MGHRA and CDR2 is YSYEKL. This CDR3 spans 16 amino acids. In DNA form, the CDR3 reads TGCGCCAGCAGCTACTGGGACAGGGACGACTACAATGAGCAGTTCTTC. Translated: CASSYWDRDDYNEQFF.

This chain joins TRBV28 and TRBJ2-5, with TRBD2 matching over 10 bases. Germline trimming cut 0 bases from V and 4 bases from J; bases unmatched to any gene: 5. This CDR3 contains 16 residues. CDR1 and CDR2 from the germline V gene are MDHEN and SYDVKM. DNA for the CDR3: TGTGCCAGCAGTTTATGGGCTAGCGGGAGTCCAGAGACCCAGTACTTC. This sequence encodes CASSLWASGSPETQYF.

In this sample, this clone turned up a few times. The same CDR3 can be traced to other DNA sequences in this sample. The V and J genes are TRBV27 and TRBJ2-7, with 8 bases lining up with TRBD2. This CDR3 is 15 amino acids long. The J segment lost 7 bases and the V segment lost 5 bases, leaving 13 bases of the junction unmatched. Germline assignment: CDR1 MNHEY and CDR2 SMNVEV (reference sequence). This CDR3 is CASSLQIGGVWEQYF. The DNA of the CDR3 is TGTGCCAGCAGTCTCCAGATCGGGGGGGTATGGGAGCAGTACTTC.

V gene TRBV28 combines with J gene TRBJ1-2; 8 bases align to TRBD1. Germline CDR1 is MDHEN and CDR2 is SYDVKM. The CDR3 sequence is 15 residues long. V was pared by 2 bases and J by 8 bases, with 10 bases of the junction left unmatched. The CDR3 DNA reads TGTGCCAGCAGTTTAATCGGGGCAGGGGGCGGAGGCTACACCTTC. It specifies CASSLIGAGGGGYTF.

Concerning this clone: Sequence at one end of the junction differs from germline and may be a read error. The chain uses TRBV9 and TRBJ2-7, with D possibly matching TRBD2 (5 bases). CDR1 is SGDLS, CDR2 YYNGEE, per germline. This CDR3 has 10 residues. CDR3 sequence: CASSGRGFSF. The CDR3, as DNA: TGTGCCAGCAGCGGACGAGGGTTTTCCTTC.

The J gene is TRBJ2-7, the V gene TRBV15; maybe TRBD2 (7 bases). The CDR3 is made up of 14 amino acids. V gave up 0 bases and J gave up 7 bases, with 13 bases separating them. Germline V gene data show CDR1 as LNHNV and CDR2 as YYDKDF (reference sequence). Written as DNA, the CDR3 is TGTGCCACCAGCAGAGAGGGAGGGGGGCGAGAGCAGTACTTC. It specifies CATSREGGGREQYF.